Ten or more counts support the clone carrying this TCR beta chain. Its antigen remains unknown. This sample is drawn from a study of neurological immune-mediated disorders. Stated time point: technical triplicate 3. Findings and caveats of the study: In HTLV-1-associated myelopathy, TCR clonal expansion was greatest, whereas multiple sclerosis had the least, falling below healthy controls. No CDR3 amino acid sequences were shared by expanded clones across subjects, suggesting private repertoires in all groups.

A single record per CDR3 protein comes from TCRdb applying MiXCR to the 5' RACE reads. The data show some 30,000 distinct CDR3 sequences, around 17% seen once. Sequenced: CD4+ T cells from blood. The sequence derives from a female donor with HTLV-1-associated myelopathy (HAM/TSP).

CDR3 protein: CSGGGGKNQPQHF. The CDR3, as DNA: TGCAGCGGGGGGGGGGGAAAGAATCAGCCCCAGCATTTT. The chain recombines TRBV29-1 with TRBJ1-5; tentative D call: TRBD1 (5 bases). The V gene lost 7 bases and the J gene lost 4 bases, with 14 bases spanning the gap. The germline gives CDR1 SQVTM, CDR2 ANQGSEA. CDR3 length equals 13 residues.